Presented here are 22 T cell receptor beta chains from one specimen sequenced in a study of cytomegalovirus exposure and HLA in healthy donors. The PCR was carried out with 60 Vbeta primers and 13 Jbeta primers. Assay used: immunoSEQ multiplex PCR; TCRdb lists only in-frame clones, some missing. Among under 150,000 clones listed, roughly 72% were seen once. Source material: PBMCs. The source is a middle-aged man in good health and CMV-seronegative.

This sequence joins TRBV5-6 and TRBJ2-3; weak D call: TRBD2 (6 bases). Germline CDR1 is SGHDT and CDR2 is YYEEEE. CDR3 size: 15 residues. V shed 4 bases and J shed 3 bases, with 15 bases lying between them. Written as DNA, the CDR3 is TGTGCCAGCAGCATCGGGACTGGAAAAACAGATACGCAGTATTTT. Protein product: CASSIGTGKTDTQYF.

This sequence joins TRBV7-9 and TRBJ2-7; 8 positions match TRBD1. Looked up from germline, CDR1 is SEHNR and CDR2 is FQNEAQ (reference sequence). The J segment lost 6 bases and the V segment lost 4 bases, leaving 11 bases of the junction unmatched. The CDR3 length is 15 residues. Here the CDR3 reads CASSSRQGQMGEQYF. CDR3 DNA sequence: TGTGCCAGCAGCTCTCGACAGGGGCAAATGGGCGAGCAGTACTTC.

In DNA, the CDR3 is TGTGCCAGCAGCTTAGGGGGGACAGGGGATCAGCCCCAGCATTTT. The encoded protein is CASSLGGTGDQPQHF. The rearrangement uses TRBV7-9 and TRBJ1-5, with 10 bases lining up with TRBD1. J gave up 5 bases and V 1 base, and 2 bases lay outside the gene matches. Germline V gene data show CDR1 as SEHNR and CDR2 as FQNEAQ (reference sequence). This CDR3 has 15 amino acids.

This clone was seen more than once but under ten times. The chain employs TRBV4-1 and TRBJ2-2; no firm D call. V gave up 8 bases and J gave up 0 bases, with 4 bases separating them. This CDR3 spans 12 amino acids. Germline lookup yields CDR1 MGHRA and CDR2 YSYEKL. CDR3 loop: CASRANTGELFF. The CDR3 DNA is TGCGCCAGCCGGGCGAACACCGGGGAGCTGTTTTTT.

The V gene is TRBV5-1, the J gene TRBJ1-5; 9 bases align to TRBD1. CDR1 SGHRS and CDR2 YFSETQ come from the germline V gene. The CDR3 totals 15 residues. Germline trimming cut 4 bases from V and 1 base from J; bases unmatched to any gene: 3. CDR3 sequence: CASSTGTGSNQPQHF. As DNA, the CDR3 is TGCGCCAGCAGCACGGGGACAGGGAGCAATCAGCCCCAGCATTTT. Full variable domain (outside the CDR3, taken from reference TRBV5-1 and TRBJ1-5): KAGVTQTPRYLIKTRGQQVTLSCSPISGHRSVSWYQQTPGQGLQFLFEYFSETQRNKGNFPGRFSGRQFSNSRSEMNVSTLELGDSALYLCASSTGTGSNQPQHFGDGTRLSIL.

The table lists this clone with a count of one. V usage is TRBV2 and J usage is TRBJ2-2; unclear D gene. Trimming cost V 2 bases and J 7 bases, with 5 bases left between them. This CDR3 contains 12 residues. The germline CDR1 and CDR2 sequences are SNHLY and FYNNEI. For the CDR3, the DNA is TGTGCCAGCAGTGAAATTCACGGGGAGCTGTTTTTT. Encoded protein: CASSEIHGELFF.

This chain links TRBV29-1 with TRBJ2-1, with 8 bases aligning to TRBD2. The germline CDR1 and CDR2 sequences are SQVTM and ANQGSEA. There are 14 residues in the CDR3. Trimming took 3 bases from V and 3 from J; bases not matched to a gene: 4. CDR3 loop: CSVDGGGSYNEQFF. The CDR3 DNA reads TGCAGCGTTGACGGCGGGGGGAGCTACAATGAGCAGTTCTTC.

V usage is TRBV4-1 and J usage is TRBJ2-2, with 8 bases that match TRBD1. V dropped 1 base and J dropped 6; count of bases not matched to a gene: 4. Germline V gene data show CDR1 as MGHRA and CDR2 as YSYEKL. This CDR3 spans 15 amino acids. The CDR3 reads CASSQASGGSGELFF. For the CDR3, the DNA is TGCGCCAGCAGCCAAGCCTCAGGGGGCTCCGGGGAGCTGTTTTTT.

The chain employs TRBV14 and TRBJ2-1; D unresolved. Germline CDR1 is SGHDN and CDR2 is FVKESK. Trimming stripped 1 base from V and 3 bases from J, with 7 bases between. The CDR3 loop spans 14 amino acids. The CDR3 sequence: CASSQGLYYNEQFF. As DNA, the CDR3 is TGTGCCAGCAGCCAAGGACTTTACTACAATGAGCAGTTCTTC.

The table lists this clone with a few counts. This rearrangement joins TRBV7-2 to TRBJ2-7, with D possibly matching TRBD2 (5 bases). CDR1 and CDR2 from the germline V gene are SGHTA and FQGNSA. This CDR3 contains 15 residues. The V end lost 4 bases, the J end lost 6 bases, and 19 bases lay between the germline ends. This chain's CDR3 is CASSSDLGPGVEQYF. The CDR3 coding sequence is TGTGCCAGCAGCTCAGATCTAGGTCCCGGGGTCGAGCAGTACTTC.

The chain's CDR3 is CSVRLADSYNEQFF. The CDR3 DNA reads TGCAGCGTTCGCCTAGCGGACTCCTACAATGAGCAGTTCTTC. The chain recombines TRBV29-1 with TRBJ2-1, with 7 bases matching TRBD2. The ends lost 5 bases at V and 0 bases at J; junction bases unmatched: 4. The CDR3 spans 14 residues. Germline CDR1 reads SQVTM; CDR2 reads ANQGSEA.

The CDR3 sequence is CASSSQASYYEQYF. DNA of the CDR3: TGTGCCAGCAGCTCACAAGCGTCTTACTACGAGCAGTACTTC. This chain links TRBV7-2 with TRBJ2-7; D remains unclear. CDR1 is SGHTA and CDR2 is FQGNSA in the germline V gene. The CDR3 runs to 14 residues. V dropped 4 bases and J dropped 3 bases, with 13 bases sitting between them.

The rearrangement links TRBV5-6 to TRBJ2-5; 8 bases line up with TRBD1. V trimming: 3 bases; J trimming: 4 bases; junction bases outside the gene matches: 11. The CDR3 covers 16 residues. Per germline, CDR1 SGHDT and CDR2 YYEEEE. The CDR3 loop is CASSSLGQGALETQYF. The CDR3 DNA follows: TGTGCCAGCAGCTCCCTAGGACAGGGAGCATTAGAGACCCAGTACTTC.

This clone was observed once. The DNA for the CDR3 is TGCAGCGTACAACCGGGACTCCGAAGCACAGATACGCAGTATTTT. This codes for CSVQPGLRSTDTQYF. The chain has TRBV29-1 and TRBJ2-3; D may be TRBD2 (6 bases). The CDR3 runs to 15 residues. Germline loops: CDR1 SQVTM, CDR2 ANQGSEA. V shed 6 bases and J shed 0 bases, with 16 bases lying between them.

This clone was recorded only once. The chain carries TRBV5-1 and TRBJ1-1; no firm D call. Trimming left V 0 bases short and J 8 bases short, with 17 bases between. The CDR3 length is 15 residues. CDR1 and CDR2 (germline): SGHRS, YFSETQ. The chain's CDR3 is CASSLVSLGPGEAFF. Here the CDR3 DNA reads TGCGCCAGCAGCTTGGTGTCTCTGGGCCCTGGAGAAGCTTTCTTT.

The gene calls are TRBV7-9 and TRBJ1-2, with D hard to call. V was trimmed by 0 bases and J by 2 bases, leaving 10 bases between them. Germline CDR1 reads SEHNR; CDR2 reads FQNEAQ (reference sequence). CDR3 length: 15 residues. CDR3 amino acids: CASSLATTINYGYTF. The CDR3 coding sequence is TGTGCCAGCAGCTTAGCAACAACTATCAACTATGGCTACACCTTC.

This clone was seen a handful of times. The chain employs TRBV27 and TRBJ1-1; D possibly corresponds to TRBD1 (5 bases). Germline assignment: CDR1 MNHEY and CDR2 SMNVEV (reference sequence). V lost 6 bases, J lost 6 bases, and 17 bases lay in between. The CDR3 is 14 residues long. The CDR3 loop reads CASRPAGVSAEAFF. The DNA of the CDR3 is TGTGCCAGCAGACCCGCGGGGGTTTCGGCTGAAGCTTTCTTT.

This chain links TRBV2 with TRBJ1-2; possibly TRBD1 for D (5 bases). V lost 6 bases and J 7 bases, leaving 15 bases between the germline ends. Per the germline V gene, CDR1 is SNHLY and CDR2 is FYNNEI. This CDR3 spans 13 amino acids. CDR3 amino acids: CASSLGGPGGYTF. In DNA, the CDR3 is TGTGCCAGCAGCCTCGGGGGACCAGGTGGCTACACCTTC.

The chain uses TRBV6-6 and TRBJ1-6; maybe TRBD1 (5 bases). CDR3 length: 15 residues. The V end lost 5 bases, the J end lost 9 bases, and 17 bases lay between the germline ends. The germline V gene has CDR1 MNHNY and CDR2 SVGAGI (reference sequence). The DNA for the CDR3 is TGTGCCAGCAGTACGGGACCGGGAGGTGGTTCACCCCTCCACTTT. Translation: CASSTGPGGGSPLHF.

The rearrangement uses TRBV27 and TRBJ2-5; tentative D call: TRBD1 (5 bases). V lost 3 bases, J lost 5 bases, and 10 bases lay in between. The CDR3 consists of 13 residues. The germline V gene encodes CDR1 MNHEY and CDR2 SMNVEV (reference sequence). The CDR3 bases are TGTGCCAGCAGTTTTTGGGCAGGGGAGACCCAGTACTTC. Protein product: CASSFWAGETQYF.

The chain combines TRBV15 with TRBJ1-1; no reliable D call. Germline V gives CDR1 LNHNV, CDR2 YYDKDF (reference sequence). The CDR3 has 14 residues. The ends were cut back, 0 bases at V and 1 base at J, with 6 bases in the middle. DNA of the CDR3: TGTGCCACCAGCAGAGATTCAGGGAACACTGAAGCTTTCTTT. Its translation is CATSRDSGNTEAFF.

The chain recombines TRBV29-1 with TRBJ1-1, with D possibly matching TRBD1 (6 bases). The V end was cut by 2 bases, the J end by 3 bases, with 13 bases between. Germline loops: CDR1 SQVTM, CDR2 ANQGSEA. This CDR3 is built from 14 residues. CDR3 amino acids: CSVERGGLDTEAFF. The CDR3 region has the DNA TGCAGCGTTGAAAGGGGGGGCTTAGACACTGAAGCTTTCTTT. The whole variable domain, filled in from reference TRBV29-1 and TRBJ1-1, reads SAVISQKPSRDICQRGTSLTIQCQVDSQVTMMFWYRQQPGQSLTLIATANQGSEATYESGFVIDKFPISRPNLTFSTLTVSNMSPEDSSIYLCSVERGGLDTEAFFGQGTRLTVV.